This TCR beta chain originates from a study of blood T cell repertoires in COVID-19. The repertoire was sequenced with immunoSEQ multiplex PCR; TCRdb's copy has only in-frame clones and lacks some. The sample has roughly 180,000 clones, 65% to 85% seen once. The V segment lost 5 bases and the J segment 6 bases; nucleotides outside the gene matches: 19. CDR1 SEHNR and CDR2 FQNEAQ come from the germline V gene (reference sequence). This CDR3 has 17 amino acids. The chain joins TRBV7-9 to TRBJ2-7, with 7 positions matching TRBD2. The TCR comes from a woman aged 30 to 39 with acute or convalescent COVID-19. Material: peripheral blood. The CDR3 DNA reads TGTGCCAGCAGCCTCTCTCGGGGAGGTGGACCGGGAGGCGAGCAGTACTTC. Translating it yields CASSLSRGGGPGGEQYF.